This T cell receptor beta chain was identified in a study of spatial heterogeneity in lung cancer. Using its own MiXCR run on the 5' RACE reads, TCRdb lists one record per CDR3 protein. This table holds approximately 20,000 distinct CDR3 sequences, 4.6% found once. The CDR3 loop spans 12 amino acids. Trimming pared 6 bases from V and 5 bases from J, leaving 9 bases between. CDR1 and CDR2 (germline): LNHDA, SQIVND (reference sequence). Time point meaning: sample taken at primary tumor resection. The receptor comes from a male donor with early-stage non-small cell lung cancer. The sequencing here drew on PBMCs, taken at surgery. The V call is TRBV19, the J call TRBJ2-3; D gene unclear. As DNA, the CDR3 is TGTGCCAGTAGCCCGGGCGGAGATACGCAGTATTTT. This sequence encodes CASSPGGDTQYF. The variable domain in full, completed from reference TRBV19 and TRBJ2-3, reads DGGITQSPKYLFRKEGQNVTLSCEQNLNHDAMYWYRQDPGQGLRLIYYSQIVNDFQKGDIAEGYSVSREKKESFPLTVTSAQKNPTAFYLCASSPGGDTQYFGPGTRLTVL.